This entry lists 4 T cell receptor beta chains sequenced from one sample in a study of a mutant IDH1 vaccine in newly diagnosed glioma. Indicated time point: baseline, week 1 (first vaccination visit). Treatment noted: pre-vaccination baseline after standard-of-care therapy. Repertoires were generated with immunoSEQ multiplex PCR, while TCRdb's copy carries only in-frame clones and drops some. The sample shows approximately 52,000 clones, around 80% of them seen only once. Here the sequenced sample was PBMCs, taken from a glioma patient treated with radiotherapy, temozolomide or both. Receptors were obtained from a woman aged 40 to 50 with glioma.

The V call is TRBV6-5, the J call TRBJ1-2; possible D gene TRBD1, 5 bases. CDR3 length: 14 amino acids. In germline, CDR1 is MNHEY, CDR2 SVGAGI. V shed 5 bases and J shed 3 bases, with 13 bases lying between them. In DNA form, the CDR3 reads TGTGCCAGCAGTCCCAGGGCACACGACTATGGCTACACCTTC. This sequence encodes CASSPRAHDYGYTF.

V is TRBV7-9 and J is TRBJ1-4; the D gene is possibly TRBD1 (6 bases). The CDR3 length is 15 residues. V was trimmed by 2 bases and J by 7 bases, leaving 14 bases between them. CDR1 and CDR2 from the germline V gene are SEHNR and FQNEAQ (reference sequence). CDR3 in amino acids: CASSLTTGWSEKLFF. As DNA, the CDR3 is TGTGCCAGCAGCTTAACCACAGGGTGGAGTGAAAAACTGTTTTTT.

The chain joins TRBV7-6 to TRBJ1-1, with D possibly TRBD1 on 6 matching bases. Germline CDR1 is SGHVS and CDR2 is FNYEAQ. The length of the CDR3 is 14 residues. Trimming removed 5 bases from V and 4 bases from J, with 14 bases in between. The CDR3 DNA reads as TGTGCCAGCAGCCAACGGCTGGGGGCCACTGAAGCTTTCTTT. This codes for CASSQRLGATEAFF.

The sample holds one count of this clone. The gene calls are TRBV5-1 and TRBJ2-5, with D uncertain. This CDR3 has 17 residues. V was clipped by 1 base and J by 5 bases, with 21 bases between them. Germline V gene lookup returns CDR1 SGHRS and CDR2 YFSETQ. The CDR3 bases are TGCGCCAGCAGCTTGTTGGGGTCGGTCTTAATCGGGGAGACCCAGTACTTC. It is translated as CASSLLGSVLIGETQYF.